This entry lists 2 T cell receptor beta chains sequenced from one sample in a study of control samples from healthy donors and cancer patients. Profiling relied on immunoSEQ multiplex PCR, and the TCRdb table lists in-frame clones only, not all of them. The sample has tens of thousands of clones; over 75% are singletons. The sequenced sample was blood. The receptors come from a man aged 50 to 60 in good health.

CDR3 region: CASSYSASGKDQYF. The CDR3 DNA reads as TGTGCCAGCAGTTACTCCGCTAGCGGGAAGGACCAGTACTTC. The chain combines TRBV6-5 with TRBJ2-5; 9 bases line up with TRBD2. The CDR3 is made up of 14 amino acids. J lost 10 bases, V lost 0 bases, and 6 bases had no gene match. From germline, CDR1 is MNHEY and CDR2 SVGAGI.

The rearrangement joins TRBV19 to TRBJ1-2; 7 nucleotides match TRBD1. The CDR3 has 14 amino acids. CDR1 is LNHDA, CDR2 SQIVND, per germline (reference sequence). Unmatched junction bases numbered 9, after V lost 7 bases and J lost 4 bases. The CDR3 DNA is TGTGCCAGTACCACGGACAGGACTGGCTATGGCTACACCTTC. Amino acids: CASTTDRTGYGYTF.